This entry describes one T cell receptor beta chain. In the original analysis: The assay estimated nucleated cells by amplifying reference gene primers. Repertoires were generated with immunoSEQ multiplex PCR, while TCRdb's copy carries only in-frame clones and drops some. D and trimming were read from the DNA, whereas the V and J calls and clone size are those reported in that table. The data contain about 180,000 clones, about 88% of them singletons. These data are taken from a study of blood T cell repertoires in COVID-19. Study-wide context: Acute-phase and convalescent COVID-19 samples originated in the United States, Italy and Spain. From T cells, B-cell-depleted T cells, or PBMCs came the material, which was cDNA or gDNA.

Losses at the gene ends were 10 bases for V and 5 bases for J; bases not matched to a gene: 11. The CDR3 runs to 15 residues. Germline V lookup: CDR1 LNHDA, CDR2 SQIVND (reference sequence). The chain recombines TRBV19 with TRBJ2-5; 12 bases fit TRBD1. The receptor's source is a young woman with active or convalescent COVID-19. Sequencing was done on a sample of peripheral blood. The CDR3 loop reads CATSSGTGGRETQYF. DNA for the CDR3: TGTGCCACAAGCTCTGGGACAGGGGGCCGGGAGACCCAGTACTTC.